Shown below are 26 T cell receptor beta chains from a single sample sequenced in a study of blood T cell repertoires in COVID-19. Repertoires were generated with immunoSEQ multiplex PCR, while TCRdb's copy carries only in-frame clones and drops some. In the table there are some 100,000 clones, around 83% of which are singletons. Source material: peripheral blood. Receptors were obtained from a woman aged 80 or older with active or convalescent COVID-19.

CDR3 sequence reads: CASSQVQPTDTQYF. In DNA form, the CDR3 reads TGTGCCAGCAGCCAAGTACAGCCCACAGATACGCAGTATTTT. V is TRBV14 and J is TRBJ2-3; D is unresolved. Germline V gene data show CDR1 as SGHDN and CDR2 as FVKESK. Trimming took off 1 base at V and 2 bases at J, with 7 bases between the two ends. This CDR3 is 14 amino acids long.

The CDR3 protein is CARHGTQNQPQHF. The DNA for the CDR3 is TGTGCCCGCCACGGGACACAGAATCAGCCCCAGCATTTT. The chain links TRBV24-1 to TRBJ1-5; a possible D gene is TRBD1 (6 bases). This CDR3 has 13 residues. Looked up from germline, CDR1 is KGHDR and CDR2 is SFDVKD. V lost 12 bases, J lost 4 bases, and 15 bases lay in between.

The count of this clone is one. The CDR3 loop reads CASRETGISGANVLTF. CDR3 bases: TGTGCCAGCAGGGAAACAGGGATTTCTGGGGCCAACGTCCTGACTTTC. This chain links TRBV25-1 with TRBJ2-6; D may be TRBD1 (6 bases). CDR1 is MGHDK, CDR2 SYGVNS, per germline. V was pared by 6 bases and J by 1 base, with 13 bases between. The CDR3 spans 16 residues.

J is TRBJ1-5 and V is TRBV19; D uncertain. V was pared by 1 base and J by 3 bases, with 10 bases between. CDR3 length: 15 amino acids. CDR1 is LNHDA and CDR2 is SQIVND in the germline V gene (reference sequence). This CDR3 is CASSIGAQFNQPQHF. As DNA, the CDR3 is TGTGCCAGTAGTATAGGGGCCCAATTCAATCAGCCCCAGCATTTT.

This rearrangement joins TRBV18 to TRBJ2-5; 7 bases map to TRBD1. V shed 6 bases, J shed 3 bases, and the junction held 7 bases outside the gene matches. Per germline, CDR1 KGHSH and CDR2 LQKENI. The CDR3 spans 14 residues. The CDR3 reads CASSLGTVEETQYF. Written as DNA, the CDR3 is TGTGCCAGCTCCCTGGGGACAGTCGAAGAGACCCAGTACTTC.

The chain links TRBV5-1 to TRBJ1-5; D not resolved. The V gene's germline CDR1 is SGHRS and CDR2 YFSETQ. CDR3 length: 15 residues. Trimming stripped 0 bases from V and 1 base from J, with 8 bases between. CDR3 DNA: TGCGCCAGCAGCTTGGGAGATATCAGCAATCAGCCCCAGCATTTT. It translates to CASSLGDISNQPQHF.

The chain couples TRBV5-5 to TRBJ1-5; D remains unclear. The V gene lost 0 bases and the J gene lost 4 bases, with 14 bases spanning the gap. Looked up from germline, CDR1 is SGHKS and CDR2 is YYEKEE (reference sequence). This CDR3 is built from 16 residues. The CDR3 here is CASSLGRRSGNQPQHF. The CDR3 nucleotides are TGTGCCAGCAGCTTGGGTAGGCGGTCTGGGAATCAGCCCCAGCATTTT.

The chain uses TRBV20-1 and TRBJ1-2; D ambiguous. Germline CDR1 is DFQATT and CDR2 is SNEGSKA (reference sequence). The ends were cut back, 4 bases at V and 11 bases at J, with 8 bases in the middle. The CDR3 covers 9 residues. CDR3: CSAIRRYTF. The CDR3 DNA sequence: TGCAGTGCTATAAGGAGGTACACCTTC.

CDR3 loop: CASSVGSSSTDTQYF. The DNA of the CDR3 is TGTGCCAGCAGCGTAGGTTCGTCTAGCACAGATACGCAGTATTTT. V usage is TRBV9 and J usage is TRBJ2-3; the D is unclear. This CDR3 has 15 amino acids. V was trimmed by 0 bases and J by 0 bases, leaving 8 bases between them. The germline gives CDR1 SGDLS, CDR2 YYNGEE.

This clone was seen only a few times. The chain uses TRBV27 and TRBJ1-1; D might be TRBD1 (6 bases). Trimming cost V 6 bases and J 1 base, with 18 bases left between them. The CDR3 consists of 16 residues. Germline CDR1 reads MNHEY; CDR2 reads SMNVEV (reference sequence). The CDR3 protein is CASSPTWGRGNTEAFF. Written as DNA, the CDR3 is TGTGCCAGCAGCCCAACATGGGGCAGGGGGAACACTGAAGCTTTCTTT.

The chain couples TRBV5-6 to TRBJ1-2; D uncertain. Looked up from germline, CDR1 is SGHDT and CDR2 is YYEEEE. This CDR3 is 13 amino acids long. Trimming shortened V by 4 bases and J by 4 bases, and 11 bases separated the two germline ends. CDR3 sequence reads: CASSPNLSYGYTF. The CDR3 nucleotides read TGTGCCAGCAGCCCCAATCTGAGCTATGGCTACACCTTC.

The chain has TRBV5-1 and TRBJ2-5; 14 nucleotides match TRBD2. The CDR3 runs to 17 residues. With 0 bases clipped from V and 5 bases from J, the junction kept 6 bases outside the gene matches. Germline CDR1 is SGHRS and CDR2 is YFSETQ. The CDR3 coding sequence is TGCGCCAGCAGCTTGGGGACTAGCGGGAGGCCGCGGGAGACCCAGTACTTC. As protein: CASSLGTSGRPRETQYF.

The rearrangement joins TRBV9 to TRBJ2-3, with a possible D match to TRBD1 (6 bases). V lost 4 bases and J lost 5, with 11 bases in between. The germline CDR1 and CDR2 sequences are SGDLS and YYNGEE. This CDR3 is built from 13 residues. For the CDR3, the DNA is TGTGCCAGCAGCACCCGAGGGGGAGATACGCAGTATTTT. Translating it yields CASSTRGGDTQYF.

This clone was detected only once. V usage is TRBV5-1 and J usage is TRBJ2-7; weak D call: TRBD1 (5 bases). CDR1 is SGHRS and CDR2 is YFSETQ in the germline V gene. V lost 1 base to trimming and J lost 5 bases, with 13 bases between them. The CDR3 is made up of 14 amino acids. CDR3 bases: TGCGCCAGCAGCTTGTTACAGGAAAGAGACGAGCAGTACTTC. Translated: CASSLLQERDEQYF.

The genes are TRBV28 and TRBJ1-1; tentative D call: TRBD1 (6 bases). The CDR3 has 15 residues. CDR1 and CDR2 (germline): MDHEN, SYDVKM. Trimming took off 2 bases at V and 1 base at J, with 11 bases between the two ends. The CDR3 nucleotides read TGTGCCAGCAGTTTACCCAGGGGTGCGAACACTGAAGCTTTCTTT. This codes for CASSLPRGANTEAFF.

The V and J genes are TRBV18 and TRBJ2-7, with 7 bases aligning to TRBD1. Per germline, CDR1 KGHSH and CDR2 LQKENI. There are 14 residues in the CDR3. J was trimmed by 0 bases and V by 8 bases; bases with no gene match: 7. Here the CDR3 reads CASTRDRLSYEQYF. DNA for the CDR3: TGTGCCAGCACCCGGGACAGACTCTCCTACGAGCAGTACTTC.

CDR3 coding DNA: TGTGCCAGCTCACTAGCCCAGGGAGCGGGAGGGTCCTACAATGAGCAGTTCTTC. Residues: CASSLAQGAGGSYNEQFF. The V gene is TRBV18, the J gene TRBJ2-1; 10 bases are a match to TRBD2. Germline CDR1 KGHSH, CDR2 LQKENI. This CDR3 spans 18 amino acids. Trimming at V came to 4 bases and at J to 1 base, leaving 10 bases not matched to a gene.

Only a few counts were recorded for this clone. The chain recombines TRBV4-2 with TRBJ1-2, with 7 bases aligning to TRBD1. This CDR3 is built from 15 residues. Germline CDR1 is LGHNA and CDR2 is YNFKEQ. The ends lost 1 base at V and 5 bases at J; junction bases unmatched: 7. DNA of the CDR3: TGTGCCAGCAGCCAAGCGTACGGGACAGCTTATGGCTACACCTTC. This translates into CASSQAYGTAYGYTF.

This CDR3 is CASRPGQENNYGYTF. For the CDR3, the DNA is TGTGCCAGCAGACCCGGACAGGAGAATAACTATGGCTACACCTTC. J is TRBJ1-2 and V is TRBV5-4; TRBD1 matches at 7 bases. The CDR3 loop spans 15 amino acids. The germline V gene has CDR1 SGHNT and CDR2 YYREEE (reference sequence). V shed 5 bases, J shed 1 base, and the junction held 8 bases outside the gene matches.

The rearrangement links TRBV28 to TRBJ2-5; D perhaps matches TRBD2 (6 bases). The CDR3 length is 12 residues. V dropped 4 bases and J dropped 7 bases, with 10 bases sitting between them. CDR1 and CDR2 from the germline V gene are MDHEN and SYDVKM. CDR3 protein: CASSWRDGTQYF. CDR3 sequence (DNA): TGTGCCAGCAGTTGGCGGGACGGGACCCAGTACTTC.

This chain connects TRBV4-1 to TRBJ1-5; 8 bases align to TRBD1. Germline CDR1 and CDR2: MGHRA and YSYEKL. The CDR3 spans 16 residues. After removal of 0 bases from V and 2 bases from J, the junction contained 3 bases not matched to a gene. This CDR3 reads CASSQDGGQGNQPQHF. The CDR3 DNA is TGCGCCAGCAGCCAAGATGGGGGACAGGGCAATCAGCCCCAGCATTTT.

The rearrangement links TRBV28 to TRBJ2-1; weak D call: TRBD1 (5 bases). Germline V gene data show CDR1 as MDHEN and CDR2 as SYDVKM. The CDR3 has 15 amino acids. V was trimmed by 2 bases and J by 2 bases, leaving 10 bases between them. In DNA, the CDR3 is TGTGCCAGCAGTTTAGCCAGGGCGACCTACAATGAGCAGTTCTTC. It yields the protein CASSLARATYNEQFF.

The genes are TRBV7-9 and TRBJ1-1; unclear D gene. Trimming removed 4 bases from V and 0 bases from J, with 9 bases in between. From germline, CDR1 is SEHNR and CDR2 FQNEAQ (reference sequence). CDR3 length: 14 amino acids. The CDR3 nucleotides are TGTGCCAGCAGCTCCCAAACAGTGAACACTGAAGCTTTCTTT. It codes for CASSSQTVNTEAFF.

The table lists this clone with a few counts. The CDR3 sequence is CASSYLPFEKLFF. For the CDR3, the DNA is TGTGCCAGCAGTTACCTCCCTTTTGAAAAACTGTTTTTT. The rearrangement links TRBV6-5 to TRBJ1-4; D gene unclear. The CDR3 extends over 13 amino acids. Trimming removed 2 bases at V and 7 bases at J, with 8 bases between. Germline V gene sequence: CDR1 MNHEY, CDR2 SVGAGI.

The chain joins TRBV18 to TRBJ2-1, with 12 bases aligning to TRBD2. CDR1 and CDR2 (germline): KGHSH, LQKENI. CDR3 length: 15 residues. V dropped 3 bases and J dropped 9; count of bases not matched to a gene: 6. The CDR3 DNA sequence: TGTGCCAGCTCACCTGGCCTAGCGGGAGGGAGTGAGCAGTTCTTC. It specifies CASSPGLAGGSEQFF.

The chain employs TRBV15 and TRBJ2-1, with 8 positions matching TRBD1. This CDR3 spans 16 amino acids. J gave up 5 bases and V 0 bases, and 6 bases lay outside the gene matches. Germline lookup yields CDR1 LNHNV and CDR2 YYDKDF (reference sequence). For the CDR3, the DNA is TGTGCCACCAGCAGAGACTATGGACAGGGAGACAATGAGCAGTTCTTC. Residues: CATSRDYGQGDNEQFF.